Below, 21 T cell receptor beta chains from the same sample are listed, as sequenced in a study of identical twins. One entry per CDR3 protein, called by TCRdb with MiXCR from the 5' RACE reads. The profile shows about 240,000 distinct CDR3 sequences, 8% to 11% of them singletons. The sample consisted of memory T cells sorted from blood. These receptors were obtained from a man between 50 and 59 years old in good health.

Here the CDR3 reads CASSLNRVYEQFF. The DNA for the CDR3 is TGTGCCAGCAGCCTAAACAGGGTCTATGAGCAGTTCTTC. This chain connects TRBV6-1 to TRBJ2-1; tentatively, D is TRBD1 (6 bases). Germline CDR1 is MNHNS and CDR2 is SASEGT. Trimming pared 6 bases from V and 8 bases from J, leaving 14 bases between. This CDR3 contains 13 residues.

Many counts were recorded for this clonotype. The rearrangement joins TRBV6-7 to TRBJ1-5; TRBD1 matches 9 bases. TRBV6-7 has ORF status, its function being uncertain. The CDR3 spans 17 residues. The V gene end was trimmed by 0 bases and the J gene end by 1 base; junction bases not matched to a gene: 4. CDR3 in DNA: TGTGCCAGCAGTTACTCGAGACAGGGGGGAAGCAATCAGCCCCAGCATTTT. Its translation is CASSYSRQGGSNQPQHF.

This clonotype was counted only a few times. V usage is TRBV24-1 and J usage is TRBJ1-5; maybe TRBD1 (5 bases). Per germline, CDR1 KGHDR and CDR2 SFDVKD. The length of the CDR3 is 15 residues. With 2 bases removed from V and 7 bases from J, the gap between germline ends came to 14 bases. The chain's CDR3 is CATSDSGGSGQPQHF. DNA for the CDR3: TGTGCCACCAGTGATTCGGGGGGGTCGGGACAGCCCCAGCATTTT.

This clonotype was seen ten or more times. The chain links TRBV7-8 to TRBJ1-1, with D maybe TRBD1 (5 bases). V was trimmed by 1 base and J by 4 bases, leaving 7 bases between them. The CDR3 loop spans 13 amino acids. CDR1 is SGHVS, CDR2 FQNEAQ, per germline. The CDR3 DNA sequence: TGTGCCAGCAGCTTAGAAAGGGGCACTGAAGCTTTCTTT. Translated, it gives CASSLERGTEAFF.

This clonotype was counted many times. V and J are TRBV12-3 or TRBV12-4 and TRBJ2-7, with TRBD2 as a possible D gene (7 bases). The length of the CDR3 is 17 residues. Trimming shortened V by 2 bases and J by 1 base, and 18 bases separated the two germline ends. CDR3 sequence: CASSLRVLGGGSYEQYF. For the CDR3, the DNA is TGTGCCAGCAGTTTAAGGGTATTAGGGGGGGGGTCCTACGAGCAGTACTTC.

This clonotype was seen a handful of times. V gene TRBV24-1 combines with J gene TRBJ1-2; perhaps TRBD1 as D (6 bases). Germline V CDR1 and CDR2: KGHDR, SFDVKD. The V end was cut by 4 bases, the J end by 8 bases, with 19 bases between. This CDR3 has 15 residues. The CDR3 spells CATSEGGGDRSGYTF. The CDR3 nucleotides are TGTGCCACCAGTGAAGGAGGGGGAGACAGGTCGGGCTACACCTTC.

The J gene is TRBJ2-1, the V gene TRBV12-3 or TRBV12-4; D uncertain. The CDR3 loop spans 14 amino acids. V lost 2 bases and J lost 3, with 8 bases in between. CDR3 residues: CASSLSQDYNEQFF. DNA for the CDR3: TGTGCCAGCAGTTTAAGTCAAGACTACAATGAGCAGTTCTTC.

Only a few counts were recorded for this clonotype. This chain connects TRBV6-1 to TRBJ2-1; 13 nucleotides agree with TRBD2. Per the germline V gene, CDR1 is MNHNS and CDR2 is SASEGT. Germline trimming cut 9 bases from V and 3 bases from J; bases unmatched to any gene: 14. The CDR3 is 18 residues long. CDR3 DNA: TGTGCCAGTACCCTAGGGCAGGGGACTAGCGGGGTCTACAATGAGCAGTTCTTC. Encoded protein: CASTLGQGTSGVYNEQFF.

V and J are TRBV4-2 and TRBJ2-1; 13 positions match TRBD2. There are 16 residues in the CDR3. With 0 bases clipped from V and 7 bases from J, the junction kept 3 bases outside the gene matches. Germline V gives CDR1 LGHNA, CDR2 YNFKEQ. In DNA, the CDR3 is TGTGCCAGCAGCCAAGAGGCACTAGCGGGAGGGAATGAGCAGTTCTTC. Residues: CASSQEALAGGNEQFF.

This clonotype was seen many times. The chain couples TRBV5-1 to TRBJ1-2; D is perhaps TRBD1 (6 bases). Germline-derived CDR1 and CDR2 are SGHRS and YFSETQ. This CDR3 region has 14 residues. V was clipped by 4 bases and J by 3 bases, with 13 bases between them. The CDR3 region has the DNA TGCGCCAGCAGCCAGACAGGAGGTTACTATGGCTACACCTTC. This translates into CASSQTGGYYGYTF.

This clonotype appeared many times. The V gene is TRBV6-6, the J gene TRBJ1-1; tentatively, D is TRBD1 (5 bases). This CDR3 contains 13 residues. CDR1 is MNHNY and CDR2 is SVGAGI in the germline V gene (reference sequence). V lost 6 bases, J lost 3 bases, and 11 bases lay in between. This CDR3 reads CASRSREHTEAFF. The CDR3 coding sequence is TGTGCCAGCAGGAGCAGGGAACACACTGAAGCTTTCTTT.

At least ten counts were recorded for this clonotype. The gene calls are TRBV12-3 or TRBV12-4 and TRBJ2-7, with 11 positions matching TRBD2. The CDR3 totals 14 residues. The V segment lost 6 bases and the J segment 6 bases; nucleotides outside the gene matches: 7. The CDR3 coding sequence is TGTGCCAGCAGCTCATATAGCGGGGGGGTCGAGCAGTACTTC. Residues: CASSSYSGGVEQYF.

The chain recombines TRBV7-2 with TRBJ2-7, with D perhaps given as TRBD1 or TRBD2 (5 bases each). This CDR3 has 14 amino acids. V lost 6 bases and J lost 0, with 12 bases in between. Germline values: CDR1 SGHTA, CDR2 FQGNSA. CDR3 sequence reads: CASRGTENSYEQYF. In DNA, the CDR3 is TGTGCCAGCAGGGGGACCGAAAACTCCTACGAGCAGTACTTC.

The chain is built from TRBV11-2 and TRBJ2-7; 13 nucleotides align to TRBD2. With 4 bases clipped from V and 3 bases from J, the junction kept 3 bases outside the gene matches. The CDR3 loop spans 15 amino acids. Per germline, CDR1 SGHAT and CDR2 FQNNGV. CDR3 nucleotide sequence: TGTGCCAGCAGCTATCGGACTAGCGGGAGCTACGAGCAGTACTTC. Translation gives CASSYRTSGSYEQYF.

This chain connects TRBV11-2 to TRBJ2-1, with D perhaps TRBD1 (7 bases). The V end was cut by 8 bases, the J end by 6 bases, with 14 bases between. CDR3 size: 13 residues. Germline CDR1 reads SGHAT; CDR2 reads FQNNGV. CDR3 in amino acids: CASSAGQPNEQFF. CDR3 DNA: TGTGCCAGCTCGGCGGGACAGCCCAATGAGCAGTTCTTC.

This clonotype has ten or more counts. Written as DNA, the CDR3 is TGCGCCAGCAGCTTAACCGGGACAGGGGGGAACACTGAAGCTTTCTTT. It yields the protein CASSLTGTGGNTEAFF. The gene calls are TRBV5-1 and TRBJ1-1, with TRBD1 identical over 11 bases. CDR1 is SGHRS, CDR2 YFSETQ, per germline. This CDR3 has 16 amino acids. V trimming: 2 bases; J trimming: 1 base; junction bases outside the gene matches: 4.

This clonotype was observed at least ten times. The genes are TRBV12-3 or TRBV12-4 and TRBJ1-2; D unclear. This CDR3 has 13 amino acids. Trimming removed 4 bases from V and 5 bases from J, with 11 bases in between. The CDR3 is CASSSGSRYGYTF. CDR3 coding DNA: TGTGCCAGCAGTTCCGGGTCGCGGTATGGCTACACCTTC.

The chain recombines TRBV28 with TRBJ2-7, with 14 positions matching TRBD2. V dropped 6 bases and J dropped 9; count of bases not matched to a gene: 4. Germline V gives CDR1 MDHEN, CDR2 SYDVKM. The CDR3 extends over 13 amino acids. DNA of the CDR3: TGTGCCAGCAGGACTAGCGGGAGGGTTGGGCAGTACTTC. This translates into CASRTSGRVGQYF.

In this sample, this clonotype turned up many times. The rearrangement links TRBV7-2 to TRBJ1-3; a possible D gene is TRBD1 (6 bases). V lost 5 bases and J lost 7, with 15 bases in between. CDR3 length equals 14 residues. Germline V gene lookup returns CDR1 SGHTA and CDR2 FQGNSA. The CDR3: CASSGDRWKNTIYF. CDR3 nucleotides: TGTGCCAGCAGCGGCGACAGGTGGAAGAACACCATATATTTT.

This sequence joins TRBV9 and TRBJ2-7; TRBD1 is a possible D gene (6 bases). Per the germline V gene, CDR1 is SGDLS and CDR2 is YYNGEE. The CDR3 is 20 amino acids. The V end lost 0 bases, the J end lost 3 bases, and 28 bases lay between the germline ends. The CDR3 DNA reads TGTGCCAGCAGCGTAGATATGATGGGGGCAGGGTTCTGGAACCTCTACGAGCAGTACTTC. Translating it yields CASSVDMMGAGFWNLYEQYF.

This clonotype has only a few counts. The chain recombines TRBV20-1 with TRBJ2-3; 8 nucleotides agree with TRBD2. Germline V gene data show CDR1 as DFQATT and CDR2 as SNEGSKA (reference sequence). The CDR3 runs 16 residues. V trimming: 0 bases; J trimming: 1 base; junction bases outside the gene matches: 6. The CDR3 DNA reads TGCAGTGCTAGAGATACCCTAGCGGGCGGCACAGATACGCAGTATTTT. Translated, it gives CSARDTLAGGTDTQYF.